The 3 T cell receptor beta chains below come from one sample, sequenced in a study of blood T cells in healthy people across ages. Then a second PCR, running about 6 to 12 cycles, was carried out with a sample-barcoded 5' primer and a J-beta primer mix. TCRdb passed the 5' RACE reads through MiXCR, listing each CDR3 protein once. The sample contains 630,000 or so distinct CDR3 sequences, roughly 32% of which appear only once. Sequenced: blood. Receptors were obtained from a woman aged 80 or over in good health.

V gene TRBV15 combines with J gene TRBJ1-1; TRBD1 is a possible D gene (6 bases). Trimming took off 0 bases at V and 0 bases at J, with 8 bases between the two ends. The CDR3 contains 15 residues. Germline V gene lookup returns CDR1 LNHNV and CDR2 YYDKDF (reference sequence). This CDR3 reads CATSREKGVNTEAFF. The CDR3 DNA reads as TGTGCCACCAGCAGAGAGAAGGGGGTGAACACTGAAGCTTTCTTT.

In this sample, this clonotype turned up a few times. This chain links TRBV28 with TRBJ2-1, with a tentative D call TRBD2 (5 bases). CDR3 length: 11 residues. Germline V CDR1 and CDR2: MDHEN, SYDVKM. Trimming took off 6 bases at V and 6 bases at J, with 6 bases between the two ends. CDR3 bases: TGTGCCAGCAGAGGAGGCAATGAGCAGTTCTTC. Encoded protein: CASRGGNEQFF.

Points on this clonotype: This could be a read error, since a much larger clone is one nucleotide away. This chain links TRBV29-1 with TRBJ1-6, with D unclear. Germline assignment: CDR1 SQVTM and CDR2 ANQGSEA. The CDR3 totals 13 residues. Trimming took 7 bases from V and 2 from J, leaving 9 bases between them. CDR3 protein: CSAGSTYNSPLHF. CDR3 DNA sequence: TGCAGCGCTGGGAGTACCTATAATTCACCCCTCCACTTT.